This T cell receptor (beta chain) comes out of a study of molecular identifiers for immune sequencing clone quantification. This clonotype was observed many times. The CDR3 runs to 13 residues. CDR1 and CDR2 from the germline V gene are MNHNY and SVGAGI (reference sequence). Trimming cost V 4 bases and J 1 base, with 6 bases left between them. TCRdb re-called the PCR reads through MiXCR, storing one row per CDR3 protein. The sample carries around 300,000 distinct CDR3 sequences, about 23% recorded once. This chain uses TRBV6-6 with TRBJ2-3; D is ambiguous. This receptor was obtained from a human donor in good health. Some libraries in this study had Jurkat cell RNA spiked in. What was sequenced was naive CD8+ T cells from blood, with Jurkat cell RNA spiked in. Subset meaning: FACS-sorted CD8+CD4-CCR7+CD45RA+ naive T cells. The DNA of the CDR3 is TGTGCCAGCAGTTCCTTAGGCACAGATACGCAGTATTTT. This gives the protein CASSSLGTDTQYF.